The rows below give T cell receptor beta chains drawn from one sample of a study of T cells in narcolepsy. Profiling relied on immunoSEQ multiplex PCR, and the TCRdb table lists in-frame clones only, not all of them. The table lists fewer than 40,000 clones, approximately 77% of them singletons. Material: memory (CD45RA-) CD4+ T cells from blood. The receptors here all came from a human donor in good health. The CDR3 runs from the conserved cysteine through the conserved F or W. The order of the fields is clone size, J gene, V gene, CDR3 protein. Expanded clones get a size class; other rows say once, few or many, or leave the size out.

few | TRBJ2-3 | TRBV4-3 | CASSQAGREGTNTQYF
few | TRBJ1-3 | TRBV12-5 | CASRTRGTAGNTIYF
- | TRBJ1-2 | TRBV9 | CASSVGQGAEYGYTF
- | TRBJ1-6 | TRBV19 | CATRQGAYNSPLHF
- | TRBJ2-2 | TRBV10-2 | CATWTSGVTGELFF
once | TRBJ2-3 | TRBV5-4 | CASSRPGQGVTDTQYF
- | TRBJ1-1 | TRBV6-1 | CASSESQGVTEAFF
- | TRBJ1-2 | TRBV29-1 | CSVERGTGGYGYTF
- | TRBJ1-2 | TRBV6-6 | CASSLGQGGYGYTF
once | TRBJ2-1 | TRBV25-1 | CASSVGALTVNEQFF
once | TRBJ1-5 | TRBV6-6 | CASLRGVMEPQHF
- | TRBJ1-5 | TRBV7-8 | CASSLVPGAGQPQHF
few | TRBJ1-4 | TRBV6-1 | CASSELGSNEKLFF
- | TRBJ1-5 | TRBV30 | CAWGPGLDQPQHF
- | TRBJ2-7 | TRBV5-4 | CATVSGLASNTGEQYF
once | TRBJ2-3 | TRBV5-1 | CASSLSPPGQGADTQYF